Listed below are T cell receptor beta chains from one sample, sequenced in a study of T cell repertoires in aging, cancer and after chemotherapy. TCRdb itself ran the multiplex PCR reads through MiXCR, one entry per CDR3 protein. The sample lists over a thousand distinct CDR3 sequences; about a quarter were seen once. The sample was blood. Receptor source: a human donor with a solid tumor. Both conserved end residues are part of each CDR3. D genes are given only for firm matches. Clone size is stated in some rows and not others, as once, few, many or a class when expanded.

>-|TRBV30|large|TRBJ1-2
TGTGCCGGACGAGGGGTGGGGGGCCGGCTCGGTGGCTACACCTTC
CAGRGVGGRLGGYTF
>-|TRBV18|-|TRBJ2-3
TGTGCCAGCTCACCACCCGGCGCTCGGGGGGCCTCTAGCACAGATACGCAGTATTTT
CASSPPGARGASSTDTQYF
>-|TRBV5-1|medium-sized|TRBJ2-2
TGCGCCAGCAGCTTATGGGAGACTCCAACCGGGGAGCTGTTTTTT
CASSLWETPTGELFF
>-|TRBV5-4|medium-sized|TRBJ1-1
TGTGCCAGCACCAACCCCGGGTGGGTGAACACTGAAGCTTTCTTT
CASTNPGWVNTEAFF
>-|TRBV7-2|large|TRBJ2-6
TGTGCCAGCAGCTGGTCAGGGGCCAACGTCCTGACTTTC
CASSWSGANVLTF
>-|TRBV2|-|TRBJ2-5
TGTGCCAGCACCGGAGGTCAGATTGAGAAAGAGACCCAGTACTTC
CASTGGQIEKETQYF
>-|TRBV6-1|large|TRBJ1-2
TGTGCCAGCAGTGAACGGGGAACATATGGCTACACCTTC
CASSERGTYGYTF
>-|TRBV2|few|TRBJ1-6
TGTGCCAGCAGTGAAGGTTTAGCGGCGGGCTCACCCCTCCACTTT
CASSEGLAAGSPLHF
>TRBD1|TRBV6-2/TRBV6-3|medium-sized|TRBJ2-7
TGTGCCAGCACCTTACGGACGGGACAGGGCCTCTACGAGCAGTACTTC
CASTLRTGQGLYEQYF
>-|TRBV6-2/TRBV6-3|large|TRBJ2-1
TGTGCCAGCAGTTACGGAGTTGGTGAGCAGTTCTTC
CASSYGVGEQFF
>-|TRBV30|once|TRBJ1-2
TGTGCCTGGAGTGGAACAGGCTATAACTACACCTTC
CAWSGTGYNYTF
>-|TRBV5-6|medium-sized|TRBJ1-1
TGTGCCAGCAGCTTTCTTAGGGCTCGGAACACTGAAGCTTTCTTT
CASSFLRARNTEAFF
>-|TRBV20-1|medium-sized|TRBJ1-1
TGCAGTGCTCCTTCCCAGGGGGAAGCTTTCTTT
CSAPSQGEAFF
>-|TRBV29-1|-|TRBJ2-6
TGCAGCGTAGATACGACTGGGGCCAACGTCCTGACTTTC
CSVDTTGANVLTF
>-|TRBV30|few|TRBJ1-1
TGTGCCTGGAGTGTACGGGGAAGAACTGAAGCTTTCTTT
CAWSVRGRTEAFF
>TRBD1|TRBV29-1|large|TRBJ1-2
TGCAGCGTTTGGACAGGGTTGTACGGCTACACCTTC
CSVWTGLYGYTF